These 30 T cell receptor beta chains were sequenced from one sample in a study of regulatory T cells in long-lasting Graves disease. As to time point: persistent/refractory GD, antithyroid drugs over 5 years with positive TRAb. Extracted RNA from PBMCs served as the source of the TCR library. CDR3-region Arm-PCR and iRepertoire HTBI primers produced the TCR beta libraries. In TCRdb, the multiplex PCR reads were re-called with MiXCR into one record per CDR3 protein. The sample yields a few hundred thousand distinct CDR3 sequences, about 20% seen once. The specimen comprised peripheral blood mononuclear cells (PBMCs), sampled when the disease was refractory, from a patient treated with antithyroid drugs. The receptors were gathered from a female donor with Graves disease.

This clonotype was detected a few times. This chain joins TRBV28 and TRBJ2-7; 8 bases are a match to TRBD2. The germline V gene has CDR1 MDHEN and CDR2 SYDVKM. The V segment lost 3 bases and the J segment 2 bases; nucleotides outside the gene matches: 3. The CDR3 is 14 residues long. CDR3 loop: CASSLNSGTYEQYF. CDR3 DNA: TGTGCCAGCAGTTTGAATAGCGGGACCTACGAGCAGTACTTC.

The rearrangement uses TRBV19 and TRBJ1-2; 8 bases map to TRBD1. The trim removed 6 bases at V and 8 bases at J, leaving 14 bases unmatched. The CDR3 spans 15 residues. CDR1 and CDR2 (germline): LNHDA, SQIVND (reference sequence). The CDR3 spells CASSNTGGDLWGYTF. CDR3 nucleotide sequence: TGTGCCAGTAGCAACACAGGGGGTGATCTATGGGGCTACACCTTC.

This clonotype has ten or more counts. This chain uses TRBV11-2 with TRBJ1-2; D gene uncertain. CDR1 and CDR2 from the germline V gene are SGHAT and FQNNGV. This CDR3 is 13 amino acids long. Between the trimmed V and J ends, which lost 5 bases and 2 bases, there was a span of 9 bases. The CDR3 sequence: CASSLGRNYGYTF. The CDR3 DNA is TGTGCCAGCAGCCTTGGACGGAACTATGGCTACACCTTC.

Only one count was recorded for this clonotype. The CDR3 reads CSANRLGEQYF. The CDR3 DNA reads TGCAGTGCTAACAGGCTGGGCGAGCAGTACTTC. This chain joins TRBV20-1 and TRBJ2-7; D is possibly TRBD1 (5 bases). This CDR3 spans 11 amino acids. Germline V gene sequence: CDR1 DFQATT, CDR2 SNEGSKA (reference sequence). V was trimmed by 4 bases and J by 6 bases, leaving 10 bases between them.

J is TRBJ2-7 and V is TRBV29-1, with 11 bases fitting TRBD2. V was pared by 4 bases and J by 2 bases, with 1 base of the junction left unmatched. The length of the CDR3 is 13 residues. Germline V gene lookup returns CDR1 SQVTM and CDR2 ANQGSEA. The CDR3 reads CSVGSGGAYEQYF. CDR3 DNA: TGCAGCGTTGGTAGCGGGGGGGCCTACGAGCAGTACTTC.

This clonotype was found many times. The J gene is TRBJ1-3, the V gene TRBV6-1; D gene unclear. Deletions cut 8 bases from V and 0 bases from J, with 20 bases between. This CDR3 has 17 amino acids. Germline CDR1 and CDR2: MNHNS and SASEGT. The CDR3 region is CASRRSTDLISGNTIYF. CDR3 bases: TGTGCCAGCCGGCGGAGCACAGACCTCATCTCTGGAAACACCATATATTTT.

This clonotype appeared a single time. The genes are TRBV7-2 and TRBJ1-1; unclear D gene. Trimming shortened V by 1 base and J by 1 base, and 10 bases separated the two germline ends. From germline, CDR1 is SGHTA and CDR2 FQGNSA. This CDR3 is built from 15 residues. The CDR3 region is CASSLDVGQNTEAFF. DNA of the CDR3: TGTGCCAGCAGCTTAGATGTAGGGCAGAACACTGAAGCTTTCTTT.

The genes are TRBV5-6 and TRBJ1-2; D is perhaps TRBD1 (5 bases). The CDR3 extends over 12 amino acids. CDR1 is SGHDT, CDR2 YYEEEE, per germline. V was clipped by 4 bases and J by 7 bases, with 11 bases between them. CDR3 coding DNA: TGTGCCAGCAGCCCGGAGGACACTGGCTACACCTTC. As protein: CASSPEDTGYTF.

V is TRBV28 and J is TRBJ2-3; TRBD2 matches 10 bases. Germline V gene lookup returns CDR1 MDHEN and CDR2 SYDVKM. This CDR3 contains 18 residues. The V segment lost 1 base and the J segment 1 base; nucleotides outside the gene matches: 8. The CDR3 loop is CASSLSASGSPGTDTQYF. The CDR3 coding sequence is TGTGCCAGCAGTTTATCGGCTAGCGGGAGTCCAGGCACAGATACGCAGTATTTT.

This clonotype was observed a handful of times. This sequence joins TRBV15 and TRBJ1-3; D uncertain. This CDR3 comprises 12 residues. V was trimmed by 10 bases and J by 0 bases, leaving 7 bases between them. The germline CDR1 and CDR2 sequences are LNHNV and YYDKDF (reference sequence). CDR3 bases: TGTGCCATAAAGAGCTCTGGAAACACCATATATTTT. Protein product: CAIKSSGNTIYF.

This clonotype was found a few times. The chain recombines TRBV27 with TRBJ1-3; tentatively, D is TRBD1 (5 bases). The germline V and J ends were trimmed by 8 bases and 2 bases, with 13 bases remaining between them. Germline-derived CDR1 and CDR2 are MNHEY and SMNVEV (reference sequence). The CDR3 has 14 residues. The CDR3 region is CASAKGIAGNTIYF. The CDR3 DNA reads TGTGCCAGCGCCAAGGGGATAGCTGGAAACACCATATATTTT.

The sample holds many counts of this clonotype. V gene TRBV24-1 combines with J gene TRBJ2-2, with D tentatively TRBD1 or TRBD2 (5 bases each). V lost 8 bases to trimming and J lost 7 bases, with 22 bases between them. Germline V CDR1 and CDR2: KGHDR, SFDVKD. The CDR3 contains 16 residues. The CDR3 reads CATTDRLRITFGELFF. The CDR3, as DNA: TGTGCCACCACCGACAGACTACGTATAACCTTCGGGGAGCTGTTTTTT.

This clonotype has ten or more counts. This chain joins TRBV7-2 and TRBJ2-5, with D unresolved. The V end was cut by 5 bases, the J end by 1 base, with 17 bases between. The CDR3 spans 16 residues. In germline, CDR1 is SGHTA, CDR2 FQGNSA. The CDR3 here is CASSPRNPPTQETQYF. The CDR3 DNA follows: TGTGCCAGCAGCCCCCGAAATCCTCCTACCCAAGAGACCCAGTACTTC.

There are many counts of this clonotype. The CDR3: CASSQETSGYYEQYF. For the CDR3, the DNA is TGTGCCAGCAGCCAAGAGACTAGCGGATACTACGAGCAGTACTTC. The chain joins TRBV3-1 to TRBJ2-7; 9 bases align to TRBD2. The germline V gene encodes CDR1 LGHDT and CDR2 YNNKEL (reference sequence). The CDR3 extends over 15 amino acids. V shed 0 bases and J 3 bases; nucleotides not matched to a gene: 3.

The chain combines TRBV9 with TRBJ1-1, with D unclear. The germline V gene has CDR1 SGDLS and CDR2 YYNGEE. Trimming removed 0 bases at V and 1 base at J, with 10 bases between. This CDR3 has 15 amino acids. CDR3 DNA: TGTGCCAGCAGCGTAGAAGCAGCGACGAACACTGAAGCTTTCTTT. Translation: CASSVEAATNTEAFF.

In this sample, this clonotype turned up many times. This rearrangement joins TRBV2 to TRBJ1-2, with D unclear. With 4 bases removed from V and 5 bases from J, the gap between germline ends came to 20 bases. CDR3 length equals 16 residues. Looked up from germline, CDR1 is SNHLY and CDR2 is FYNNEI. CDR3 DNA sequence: TGTGCCAGCAGTGTCCCGCTTGGACTGACGGATTATGGCTACACCTTC. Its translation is CASSVPLGLTDYGYTF.

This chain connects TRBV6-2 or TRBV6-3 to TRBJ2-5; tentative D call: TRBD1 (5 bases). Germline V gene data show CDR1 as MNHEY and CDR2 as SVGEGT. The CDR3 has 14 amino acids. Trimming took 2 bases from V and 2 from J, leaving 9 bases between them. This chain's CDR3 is CASSYGAVQETQYF. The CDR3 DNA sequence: TGTGCCAGCAGTTACGGGGCAGTGCAAGAGACCCAGTACTTC.

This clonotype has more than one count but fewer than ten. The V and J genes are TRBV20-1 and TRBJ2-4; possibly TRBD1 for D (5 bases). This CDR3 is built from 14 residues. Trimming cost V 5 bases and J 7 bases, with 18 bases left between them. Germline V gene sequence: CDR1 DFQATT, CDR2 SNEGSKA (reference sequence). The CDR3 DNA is TGCAGTGCTTTGCGTGGGGCAGGAGCTAACATTCAGTACTTC. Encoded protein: CSALRGAGANIQYF.

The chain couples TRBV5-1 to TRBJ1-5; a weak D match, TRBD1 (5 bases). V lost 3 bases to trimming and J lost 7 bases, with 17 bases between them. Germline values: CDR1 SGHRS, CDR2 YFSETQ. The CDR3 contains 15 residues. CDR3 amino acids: CASSSDKQERQPQHF. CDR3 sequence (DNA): TGCGCCAGCAGCTCCGATAAACAGGAACGGCAGCCCCAGCATTTT.

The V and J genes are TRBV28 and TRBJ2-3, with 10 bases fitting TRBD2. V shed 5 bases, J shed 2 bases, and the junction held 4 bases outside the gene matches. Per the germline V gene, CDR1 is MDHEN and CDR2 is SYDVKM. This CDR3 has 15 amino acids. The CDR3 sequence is CASSPLAGDTDTQYF. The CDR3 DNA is TGTGCCAGCAGTCCCCTAGCGGGAGACACAGATACGCAGTATTTT.

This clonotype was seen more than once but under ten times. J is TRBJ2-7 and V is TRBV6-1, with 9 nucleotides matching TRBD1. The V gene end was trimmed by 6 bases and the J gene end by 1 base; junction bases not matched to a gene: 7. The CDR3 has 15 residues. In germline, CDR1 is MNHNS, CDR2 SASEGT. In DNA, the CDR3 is TGTGCCAGCAGGGTCGGACAGGGGACTTCCTACGAGCAGTACTTC. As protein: CASRVGQGTSYEQYF.

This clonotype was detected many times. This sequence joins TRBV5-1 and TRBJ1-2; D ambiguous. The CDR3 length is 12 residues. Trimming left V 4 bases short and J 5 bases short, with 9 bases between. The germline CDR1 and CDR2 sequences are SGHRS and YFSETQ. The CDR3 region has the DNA TGCGCCAGCAGCGACGACGGATATGGCTACACCTTC. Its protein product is CASSDDGYGYTF. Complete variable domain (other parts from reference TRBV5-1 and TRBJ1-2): KAGVTQTPRYLIKTRGQQVTLSCSPISGHRSVSWYQQTPGQGLQFLFEYFSETQRNKGNFPGRFSGRQFSNSRSEMNVSTLELGDSALYLCASSDDGYGYTFGSGTRLTVV.

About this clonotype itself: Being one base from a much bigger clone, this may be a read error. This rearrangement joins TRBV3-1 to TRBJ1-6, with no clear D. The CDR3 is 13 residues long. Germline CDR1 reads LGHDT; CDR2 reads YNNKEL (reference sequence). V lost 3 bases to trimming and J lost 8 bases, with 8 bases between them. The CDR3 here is CASSQGRDSPLHF. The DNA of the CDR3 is TGTGCCAGCAGCCAGGGGAGAGATTCACCCCTCCACTTT.

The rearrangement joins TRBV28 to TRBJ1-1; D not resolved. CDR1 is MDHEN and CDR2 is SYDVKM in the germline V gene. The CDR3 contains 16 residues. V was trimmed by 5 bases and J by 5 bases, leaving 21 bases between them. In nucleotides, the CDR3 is TGTGCCAGCAGTGACCCGGGCCCAGCTAGAGGGACTGAAGCTTTCTTT. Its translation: CASSDPGPARGTEAFF.

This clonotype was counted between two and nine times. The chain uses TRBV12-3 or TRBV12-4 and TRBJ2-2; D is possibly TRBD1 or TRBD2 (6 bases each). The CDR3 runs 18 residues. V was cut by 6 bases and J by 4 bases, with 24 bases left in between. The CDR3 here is CASSHGAWGAAGTGELFF. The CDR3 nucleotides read TGTGCCAGCAGCCATGGGGCTTGGGGGGCTGCGGGCACCGGGGAGCTGTTTTTT.

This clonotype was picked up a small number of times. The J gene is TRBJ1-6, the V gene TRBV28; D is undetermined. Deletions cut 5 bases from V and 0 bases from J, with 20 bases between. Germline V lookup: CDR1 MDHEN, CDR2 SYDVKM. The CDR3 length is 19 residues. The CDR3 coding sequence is TGTGCCAGCAGTCGAATATACACGGGCCGCTACTCCTATAATTCACCCCTCCACTTT. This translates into CASSRIYTGRYSYNSPLHF.

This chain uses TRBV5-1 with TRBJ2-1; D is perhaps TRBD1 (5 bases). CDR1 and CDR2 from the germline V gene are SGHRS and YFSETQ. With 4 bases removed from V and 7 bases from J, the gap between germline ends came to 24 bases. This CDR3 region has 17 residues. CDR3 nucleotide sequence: TGCGCCAGCAGCCCCCGCACTCTCTCGCAGGGTTTGAATGAGCAGTTCTTC. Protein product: CASSPRTLSQGLNEQFF.

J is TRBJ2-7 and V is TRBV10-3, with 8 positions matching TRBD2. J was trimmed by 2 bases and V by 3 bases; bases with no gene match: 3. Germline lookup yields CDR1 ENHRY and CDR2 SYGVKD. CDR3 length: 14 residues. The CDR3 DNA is TGTGCCATCAGTGATGGTAGCGGGGCCTACGAGCAGTACTTC. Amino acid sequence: CAISDGSGAYEQYF.

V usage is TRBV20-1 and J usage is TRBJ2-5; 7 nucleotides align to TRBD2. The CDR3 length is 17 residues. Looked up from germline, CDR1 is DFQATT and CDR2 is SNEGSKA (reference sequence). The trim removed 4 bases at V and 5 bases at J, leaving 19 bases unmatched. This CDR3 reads CSAMGARSGEVVETQYF. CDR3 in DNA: TGCAGTGCTATGGGTGCCAGAAGCGGGGAGGTGGTGGAGACCCAGTACTTC.

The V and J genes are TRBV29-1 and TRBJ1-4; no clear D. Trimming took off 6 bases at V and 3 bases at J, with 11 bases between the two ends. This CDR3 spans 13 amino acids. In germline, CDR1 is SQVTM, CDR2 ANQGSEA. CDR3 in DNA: TGCAGCGTCCTTTTTTACCCTAATGAAAAACTGTTTTTT. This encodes CSVLFYPNEKLFF.